These 23 T cell receptor beta chains were sequenced from one sample in a study of T-cell memory formation after mild COVID-19. One entry per CDR3 protein results from TCRdb running MiXCR on the 5' RACE reads. This sample yields 400,000 or so distinct CDR3 sequences, of which roughly 20% are seen a single time; roughly 8% belongs to the top ten. Specimen: PBMCs or a T cell subset sorted from them (not recorded which). These receptors originate from an adult woman who had mild COVID-19 (a few samples of this study predate the infection). Cell type and time point are not known.

The table lists this clonotype with a count of one. The CDR3 here is CASRWRGLAGAGELFF. In nucleotides, the CDR3 is TGTGCCAGCAGATGGAGGGGACTAGCGGGAGCCGGGGAGCTGTTTTTT. The V gene is TRBV27, the J gene TRBJ2-2; TRBD2 matches 14 bases. CDR3 length: 16 amino acids. CDR1 and CDR2 from the germline V gene are MNHEY and SMNVEV (reference sequence). Trimming at V came to 6 bases and at J to 6 bases, leaving 6 bases not matched to a gene.

The chain employs TRBV6-5 and TRBJ2-7, with D uncertain. The germline gives CDR1 MNHEY, CDR2 SVGAGI. V lost 6 bases and J 4 bases, leaving 16 bases between the germline ends. CDR3 length: 14 amino acids. CDR3 amino acids: CASRLVLGSYEQYF. The CDR3 DNA is TGTGCCAGCAGGCTAGTCCTTGGCAGTTACGAGCAGTACTTC.

The chain has TRBV6-2 or TRBV6-3 and TRBJ2-7, with 9 bases that match TRBD2. There are 18 residues in the CDR3. The junction had 9 bases not matched to a gene; V was cut back by 0 bases and J by 0 bases. CDR1 MNHEY and CDR2 SVGEGT come from the germline V gene. In nucleotides, the CDR3 is TGTGCCAGCAGTTACTCGACGGCTAGCGGGGCCTTCTCCTACGAGCAGTACTTC. Residues: CASSYSTASGAFSYEQYF.

This sequence joins TRBV24-1 and TRBJ2-2; D is undetermined. The V and J ends lost 3 bases and 5 bases respectively, with 15 bases between them. The CDR3 contains 16 residues. Germline V gene lookup returns CDR1 KGHDR and CDR2 SFDVKD. The CDR3 region is CATSDTTVGRTGELFF. The CDR3, as DNA: TGTGCCACCAGTGATACCACGGTCGGTAGGACCGGGGAGCTGTTTTTT.

In its sample, this clonotype was seen a few times. The genes are TRBV18 and TRBJ1-1; 7 bases fit TRBD1. V trimming: 4 bases; J trimming: 3 bases; junction bases outside the gene matches: 8. The germline V gene has CDR1 KGHSH and CDR2 LQKENI. The CDR3 sequence is 15 residues long. CDR3: CASSLHRGEDTEAFF. Here the CDR3 DNA reads TGTGCCAGCTCACTCCACAGGGGCGAGGACACTGAAGCTTTCTTT.

The rearrangement links TRBV5-6 to TRBJ2-1; 16 nucleotides match TRBD2. Germline trimming cut 2 bases from V and 0 bases from J; bases unmatched to any gene: 2. This CDR3 is 18 amino acids long. In germline, CDR1 is SGHDT, CDR2 YYEEEE. CDR3 protein: CASSFGTSGRASYNEQFF. In nucleotides, the CDR3 is TGTGCCAGCAGCTTCGGGACTAGCGGGAGGGCCTCCTACAATGAGCAGTTCTTC.

The rearrangement joins TRBV12-3 or TRBV12-4 to TRBJ2-3; 9 bases align to TRBD2. The CDR3 loop spans 15 amino acids. The junction had 5 bases not matched to a gene; V was cut back by 3 bases and J by 4 bases. The CDR3 region has the DNA TGTGCCAGCAGTTTTTGGGGACTAGCTTCAGATACGCAGTATTTT. Protein: CASSFWGLASDTQYF.

At least ten counts were recorded for this clonotype. The rearrangement uses TRBV24-1 and TRBJ2-1, with D possibly matching TRBD2 (7 bases). The V gene lost 9 bases and the J gene lost 7 bases, with 15 bases spanning the gap. Germline CDR1 is KGHDR and CDR2 is SFDVKD. This CDR3 region has 13 residues. The CDR3 DNA follows: TGTGCCACCCGTCGGGGGGCGGGAAATGAGCAGTTCTTC. This gives the protein CATRRGAGNEQFF.

This clonotype was detected only a few times. The chain recombines TRBV12-3 or TRBV12-4 with TRBJ1-4; 8 bases map to TRBD1. This CDR3 is built from 15 residues. V dropped 2 bases and J dropped 8; count of bases not matched to a gene: 7. CDR3 sequence (DNA): TGTGCCAGCAGTTTACTAGGCAGGGGGCGAGAAAAACTGTTTTTT. It specifies CASSLLGRGREKLFF.

The rearrangement joins TRBV18 to TRBJ2-5; D ambiguous. V lost 3 bases and J lost 5, with 10 bases in between. Germline-derived CDR1 and CDR2 are KGHSH and LQKENI. This CDR3 has 13 residues. CDR3 sequence reads: CASSPAGLETQYF. Written as DNA, the CDR3 is TGTGCCAGCTCACCGGCAGGTCTCGAGACCCAGTACTTC.

The chain employs TRBV6-5 and TRBJ1-1; maybe TRBD1 (5 bases). V gave up 2 bases and J gave up 0 bases, with 10 bases separating them. This CDR3 is built from 15 residues. Germline-derived CDR1 and CDR2 are MNHEY and SVGAGI. The CDR3 loop is CASSYPGRMNTEAFF. The DNA of the CDR3 is TGTGCCAGCAGTTACCCGGGACGGATGAACACTGAAGCTTTCTTT.

V is TRBV21-1 and J is TRBJ2-2; the tabulated D call, TRBD2, remains unverified against the DNA. TRBV21-1 is reported as a pseudogene. This CDR3 region has 17 residues. The CDR3 reads CASSDFSGDRNTGELFF. The CDR3 coding sequence is TGTGCCAGCAGCGATTTTTCGGGAGATCGGAACACCGGGGAGCTGTTTTTT.

This clonotype was detected a few times. This chain's CDR3 is CASSLRGGLYEQYF. The CDR3, as DNA: TGTGCCAGCAGTCTCCGAGGGGGGCTATACGAGCAGTACTTC. This rearrangement joins TRBV27 to TRBJ2-7, with D perhaps TRBD1 or TRBD2 (6 bases each). The length of the CDR3 is 14 residues. Trimming took 5 bases from V and 4 from J, leaving 15 bases between them. Germline values: CDR1 MNHEY, CDR2 SMNVEV (reference sequence).

This clonotype was detected only a few times. This chain connects TRBV4-2 to TRBJ2-4; 8 nucleotides agree with TRBD2. The V gene's germline CDR1 is LGHNA and CDR2 YNFKEQ. V lost 0 bases and J lost 7; bases outside the gene matches: 14. CDR3 size: 18 residues. The CDR3 loop reads CASSQESRATGGGNIQYF. CDR3 bases: TGTGCCAGCAGCCAAGAGAGTAGGGCTACGGGAGGGGGGAACATTCAGTACTTC.

This clonotype came up a few times. The V call is TRBV5-5, the J call TRBJ2-2, with unresolved D. Germline CDR1 reads SGHKS; CDR2 reads YYEKEE (reference sequence). The CDR3 loop spans 15 amino acids. Trimming removed 0 bases from V and 6 bases from J, with 12 bases in between. CDR3 in DNA: TGTGCCAGCAGCTTGGTCCAATCCCTACCCGGGGAGCTGTTTTTT. Its translation is CASSLVQSLPGELFF.

This clonotype was detected a few times. The chain joins TRBV7-2 to TRBJ2-7; D not resolved. Germline V CDR1 and CDR2: SGHTA, FQGNSA. The V end was cut by 2 bases, the J end by 3 bases, with 11 bases between. The CDR3 contains 14 residues. CDR3 protein: CASSLRPPDYEQYF. In DNA form, the CDR3 reads TGTGCCAGCAGCTTAAGACCCCCGGACTACGAGCAGTACTTC.

This clonotype occurred a few times. The chain couples TRBV15 to TRBJ1-1; TRBD1 matches 12 bases. V was clipped by 1 base and J by 2 bases; unmatched bases: 8. Germline CDR1 reads LNHNV; CDR2 reads YYDKDF (reference sequence). The CDR3 consists of 18 residues. The CDR3 DNA reads TGTGCCACCAGCAGAGGGTTAGGGACAGGGGGCTTTAACACTGAAGCTTTCTTT. Encoded protein: CATSRGLGTGGFNTEAFF.

In its sample, this clonotype was seen a few times. The rearrangement joins TRBV4-1 to TRBJ2-3; 9 bases line up with TRBD2. This CDR3 has 17 amino acids. In germline, CDR1 is MGHRA, CDR2 YSYEKL. After removal of 1 base from V and 6 bases from J, the junction contained 11 bases not matched to a gene. The CDR3 loop reads CASSQVPTRGGQDTQYF. CDR3 in DNA: TGCGCCAGCAGCCAAGTTCCTACGCGGGGGGGCCAGGATACGCAGTATTTT.

The CDR3 is CASSIIRDTEAFF. CDR3 bases: TGTGCCAGCAGCATCATTAGAGACACTGAAGCTTTCTTT. This chain connects TRBV7-2 to TRBJ1-1; D call uncertain. CDR1 and CDR2 (germline): SGHTA, FQGNSA. The CDR3 spans 13 residues. Trimming took 5 bases from V and 3 from J, leaving 10 bases between them.

The J gene is TRBJ1-6, the V gene TRBV5-4; D call uncertain. The germline gives CDR1 SGHNT, CDR2 YYREEE (reference sequence). The V gene lost 0 bases and the J gene lost 7 bases, with 14 bases spanning the gap. This CDR3 spans 16 amino acids. The DNA for the CDR3 is TGTGCCAGCAGCTTGGCAGGCGGACCGGGGAATTCACCCCTCCACTTT. The encoded protein is CASSLAGGPGNSPLHF.

The gene calls are TRBV9 and TRBJ2-7; 8 bases map to TRBD1. The CDR3 consists of 15 residues. Per the germline V gene, CDR1 is SGDLS and CDR2 is YYNGEE. The V gene end was trimmed by 4 bases and the J gene end by 2 bases; junction bases not matched to a gene: 8. The CDR3 DNA follows: TGTGCCAGCAGCCCAGGACAGGGCGTGACCTACGAGCAGTACTTC. Protein product: CASSPGQGVTYEQYF.

This clonotype showed up just once. CDR3 sequence (DNA): TGCGCCAGCAGCCAAGTGACCGGGGGCCCCTACGAGCAGTACTTC. Translating gives CASSQVTGGPYEQYF. The chain combines TRBV4-1 with TRBJ2-7; D is tentatively TRBD1 or TRBD2 (6 bases each). Germline assignment: CDR1 MGHRA and CDR2 YSYEKL. The length of the CDR3 is 15 residues. Trimming took 1 base from V and 2 from J, leaving 12 bases between them.

The chain links TRBV4-2 to TRBJ2-2; 9 nucleotides line up with TRBD1. V shed 3 bases and J 6 bases; nucleotides not matched to a gene: 8. This CDR3 comprises 16 residues. Per the germline V gene, CDR1 is LGHNA and CDR2 is YNFKEQ. This CDR3 is CASSQTDRGVAGELFF. The CDR3 coding sequence is TGTGCCAGCAGCCAGACGGACAGGGGAGTTGCCGGGGAGCTGTTTTTT.